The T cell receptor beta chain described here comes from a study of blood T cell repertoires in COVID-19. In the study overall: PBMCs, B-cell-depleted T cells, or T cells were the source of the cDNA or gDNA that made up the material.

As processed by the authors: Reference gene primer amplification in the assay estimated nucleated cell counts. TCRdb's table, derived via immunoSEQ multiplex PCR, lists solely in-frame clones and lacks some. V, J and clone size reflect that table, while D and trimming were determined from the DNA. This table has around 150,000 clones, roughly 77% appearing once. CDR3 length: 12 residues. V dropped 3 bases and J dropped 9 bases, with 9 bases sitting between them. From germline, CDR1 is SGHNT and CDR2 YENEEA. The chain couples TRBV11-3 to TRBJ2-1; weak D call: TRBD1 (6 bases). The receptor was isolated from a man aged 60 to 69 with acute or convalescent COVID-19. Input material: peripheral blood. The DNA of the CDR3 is TGTGCCAGCAGCTTTCGGGACACTGAGCAGTTCTTC. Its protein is CASSFRDTEQFF.